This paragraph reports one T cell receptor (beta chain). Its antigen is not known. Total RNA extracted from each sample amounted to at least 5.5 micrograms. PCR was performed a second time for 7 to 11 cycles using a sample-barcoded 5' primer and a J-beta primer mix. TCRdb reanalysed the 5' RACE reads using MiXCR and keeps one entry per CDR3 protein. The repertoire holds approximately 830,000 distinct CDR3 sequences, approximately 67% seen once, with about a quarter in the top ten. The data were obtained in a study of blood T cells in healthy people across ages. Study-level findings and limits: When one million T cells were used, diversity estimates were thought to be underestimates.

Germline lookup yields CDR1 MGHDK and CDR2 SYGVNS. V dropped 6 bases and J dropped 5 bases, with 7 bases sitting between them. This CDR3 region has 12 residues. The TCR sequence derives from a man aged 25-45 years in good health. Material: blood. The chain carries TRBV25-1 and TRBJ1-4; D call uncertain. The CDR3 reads CASRVFNEKLFF. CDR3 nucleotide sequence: TGTGCCAGCAGGGTTTTCAATGAAAAACTGTTTTTT. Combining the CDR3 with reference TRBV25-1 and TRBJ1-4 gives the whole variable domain EADIYQTPRYLVIGTGKKITLECSQTMGHDKMYWYQQDPGMELHLIHYSYGVNSTEKGDLSSESTVSRIRTEHFPLTLESARPSHTSQYLCASRVFNEKLFFGSGTQLSVL.